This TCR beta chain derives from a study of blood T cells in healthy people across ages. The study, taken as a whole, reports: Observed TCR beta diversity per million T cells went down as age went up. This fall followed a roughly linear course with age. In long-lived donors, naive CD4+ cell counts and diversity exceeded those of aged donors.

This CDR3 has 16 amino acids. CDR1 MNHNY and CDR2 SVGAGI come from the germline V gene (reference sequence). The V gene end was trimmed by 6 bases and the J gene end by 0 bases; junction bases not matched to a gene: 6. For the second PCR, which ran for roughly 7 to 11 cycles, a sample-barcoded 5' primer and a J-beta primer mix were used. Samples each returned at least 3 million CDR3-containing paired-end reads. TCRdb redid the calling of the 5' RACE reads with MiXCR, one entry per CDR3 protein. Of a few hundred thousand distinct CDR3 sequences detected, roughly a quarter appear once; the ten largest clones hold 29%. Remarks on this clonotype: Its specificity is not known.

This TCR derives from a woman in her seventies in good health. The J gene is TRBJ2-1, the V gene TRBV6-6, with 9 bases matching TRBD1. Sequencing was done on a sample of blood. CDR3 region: CASSNRGQGSYNEQFF. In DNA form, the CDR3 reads TGTGCCAGCAGCAACAGGGGACAGGGCTCCTACAATGAGCAGTTCTTC.